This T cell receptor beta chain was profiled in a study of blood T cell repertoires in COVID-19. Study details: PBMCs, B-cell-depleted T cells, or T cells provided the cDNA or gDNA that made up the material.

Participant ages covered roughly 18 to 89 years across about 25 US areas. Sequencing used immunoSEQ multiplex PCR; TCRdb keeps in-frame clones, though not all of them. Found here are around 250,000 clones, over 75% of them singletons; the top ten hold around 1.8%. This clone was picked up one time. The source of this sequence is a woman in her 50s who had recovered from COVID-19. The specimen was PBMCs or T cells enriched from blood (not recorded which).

The CDR3 coding sequence is TGTGCCAGCTCACCGAGGTGGCAGGGTTACGAGCAGTACTTC. It codes for CASSPRWQGYEQYF. The chain recombines TRBV18 with TRBJ2-7, with a tentative D call TRBD1 (5 bases). V dropped 3 bases and J dropped 4 bases, with 13 bases sitting between them. The CDR3 sequence is 14 residues long. Germline-derived CDR1 and CDR2 are KGHSH and LQKENI.